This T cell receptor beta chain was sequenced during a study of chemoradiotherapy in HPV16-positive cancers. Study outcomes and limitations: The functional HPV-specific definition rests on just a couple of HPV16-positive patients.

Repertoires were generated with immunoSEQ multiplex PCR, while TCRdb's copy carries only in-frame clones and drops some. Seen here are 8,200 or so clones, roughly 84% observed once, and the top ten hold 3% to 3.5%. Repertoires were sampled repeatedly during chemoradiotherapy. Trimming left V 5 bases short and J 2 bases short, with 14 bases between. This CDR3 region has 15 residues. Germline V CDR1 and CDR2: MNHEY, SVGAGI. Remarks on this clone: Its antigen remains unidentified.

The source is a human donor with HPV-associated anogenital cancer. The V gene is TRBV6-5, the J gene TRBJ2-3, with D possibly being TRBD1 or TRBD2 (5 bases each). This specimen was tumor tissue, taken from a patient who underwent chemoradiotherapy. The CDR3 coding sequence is TGTGCCAGCAGTCCGGGGTTTGGACACACAGATACGCAGTATTTT. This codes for CASSPGFGHTDTQYF.